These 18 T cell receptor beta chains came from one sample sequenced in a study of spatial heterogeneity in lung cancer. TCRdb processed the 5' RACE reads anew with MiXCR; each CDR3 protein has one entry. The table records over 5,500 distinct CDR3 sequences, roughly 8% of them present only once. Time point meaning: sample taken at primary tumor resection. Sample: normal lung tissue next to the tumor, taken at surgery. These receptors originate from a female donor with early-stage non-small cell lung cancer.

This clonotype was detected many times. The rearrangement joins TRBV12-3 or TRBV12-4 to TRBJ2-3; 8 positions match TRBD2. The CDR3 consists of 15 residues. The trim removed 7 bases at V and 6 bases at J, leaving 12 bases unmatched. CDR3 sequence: CASNFRGGGLDTQYF. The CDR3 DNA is TGTGCCAGCAATTTTCGGGGGGGGGGGCTCGATACGCAGTATTTT.

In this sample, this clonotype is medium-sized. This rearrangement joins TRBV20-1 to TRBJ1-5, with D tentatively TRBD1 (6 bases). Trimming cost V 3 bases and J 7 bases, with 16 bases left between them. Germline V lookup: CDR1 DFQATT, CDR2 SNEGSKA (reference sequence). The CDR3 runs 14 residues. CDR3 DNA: TGCAGTGCTAGGACACCAGGGGTGGGACAGCCCCAGCATTTT. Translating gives CSARTPGVGQPQHF.

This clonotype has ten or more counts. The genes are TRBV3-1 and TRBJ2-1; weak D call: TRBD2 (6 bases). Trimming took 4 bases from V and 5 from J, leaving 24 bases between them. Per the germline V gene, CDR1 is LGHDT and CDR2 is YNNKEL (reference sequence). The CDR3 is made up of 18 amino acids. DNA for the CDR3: TGTGCCAGCAGCCTCCGCCGGGGGTGGACTGGAGAAGACAATGAGCAGTTCTTC. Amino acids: CASSLRRGWTGEDNEQFF.

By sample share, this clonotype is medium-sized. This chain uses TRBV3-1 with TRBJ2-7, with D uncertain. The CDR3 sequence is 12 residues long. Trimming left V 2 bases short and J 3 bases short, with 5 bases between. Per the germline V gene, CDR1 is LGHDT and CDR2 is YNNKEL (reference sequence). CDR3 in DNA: TGTGCCAGCAGCCAATGGGGCTACGAGCAGTACTTC. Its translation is CASSQWGYEQYF.

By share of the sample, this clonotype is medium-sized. Here the CDR3 reads CASSSQKAGNTIYF. The CDR3 nucleotides are TGTGCCAGCAGCTCTCAGAAAGCTGGAAACACCATATATTTT. The chain joins TRBV7-8 to TRBJ1-3; D remains unclear. The V end lost 4 bases, the J end lost 2 bases, and 9 bases lay between the germline ends. The CDR3 consists of 14 residues. CDR1 and CDR2 (germline): SGHVS, FQNEAQ.

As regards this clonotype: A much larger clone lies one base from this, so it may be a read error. CDR3 in amino acids: CSATAGEGDTQYF. The CDR3 nucleotides read TGCAGTGCTACGGCGGGGGAGGGAGATACGCAGTATTTT. The rearrangement joins TRBV20-1 to TRBJ2-3, with 7 bases that match TRBD2. This CDR3 region has 13 residues. Trimming at V came to 4 bases and at J to 5 bases, leaving 6 bases not matched to a gene. In germline, CDR1 is DFQATT, CDR2 SNEGSKA (reference sequence).

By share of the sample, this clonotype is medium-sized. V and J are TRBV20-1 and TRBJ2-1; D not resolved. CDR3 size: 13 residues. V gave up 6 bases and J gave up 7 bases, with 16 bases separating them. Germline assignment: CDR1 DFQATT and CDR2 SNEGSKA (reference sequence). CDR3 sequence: CSADTGPSNEQFF. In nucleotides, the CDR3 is TGCAGTGCCGACACCGGTCCGTCGAATGAGCAGTTCTTC.

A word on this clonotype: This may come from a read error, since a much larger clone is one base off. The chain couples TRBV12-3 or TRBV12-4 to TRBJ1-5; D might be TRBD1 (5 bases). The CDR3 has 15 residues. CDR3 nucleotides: TGTGCCAGCAGTTTCTCCGGGGCGAGCAATCAGCCCCAGAATTTT. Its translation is CASSFSGASNQPQNF.

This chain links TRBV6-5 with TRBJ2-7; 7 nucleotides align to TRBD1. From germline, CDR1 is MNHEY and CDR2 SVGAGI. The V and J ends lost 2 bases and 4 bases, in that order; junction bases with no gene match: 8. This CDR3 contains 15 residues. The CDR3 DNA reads TGTGCCAGCAGTTACGGGCCAGGGGGACAGTACGAGCAGTACTTC. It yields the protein CASSYGPGGQYEQYF.

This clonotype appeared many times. The CDR3 region is CSARVWGAERNTEAFF. The CDR3 coding sequence is TGCAGTGCTAGAGTATGGGGGGCGGAAAGGAACACTGAAGCTTTCTTT. The genes are TRBV20-1 and TRBJ1-1; the D gene is possibly TRBD1 (6 bases). From germline, CDR1 is DFQATT and CDR2 SNEGSKA (reference sequence). V was shortened by 1 base and J by 1 base, with 16 bases between the two germline ends. The CDR3 is 16 amino acids.

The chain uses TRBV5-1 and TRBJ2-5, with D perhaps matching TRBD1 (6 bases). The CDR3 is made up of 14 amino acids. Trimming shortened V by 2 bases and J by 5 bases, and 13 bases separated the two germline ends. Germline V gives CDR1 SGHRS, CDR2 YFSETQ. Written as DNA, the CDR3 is TGCGCCAGCAGCTTCCGACAGGCTGGGGAGACCCAGTACTTC. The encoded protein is CASSFRQAGETQYF.

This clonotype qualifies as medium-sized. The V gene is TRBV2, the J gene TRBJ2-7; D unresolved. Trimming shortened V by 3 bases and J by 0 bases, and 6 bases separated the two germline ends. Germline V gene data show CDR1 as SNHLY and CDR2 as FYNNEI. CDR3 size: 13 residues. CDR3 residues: CASSDASSYEQYF. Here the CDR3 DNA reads TGTGCCAGCAGTGACGCCAGCTCCTACGAGCAGTACTTC.

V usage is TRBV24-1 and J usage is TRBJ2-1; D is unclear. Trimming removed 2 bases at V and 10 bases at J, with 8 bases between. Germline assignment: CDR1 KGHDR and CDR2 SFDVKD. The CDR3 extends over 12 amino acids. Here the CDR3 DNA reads TGTGCCACCAGTGATTCAGTCCTGGAGCAGTTCTTC. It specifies CATSDSVLEQFF.

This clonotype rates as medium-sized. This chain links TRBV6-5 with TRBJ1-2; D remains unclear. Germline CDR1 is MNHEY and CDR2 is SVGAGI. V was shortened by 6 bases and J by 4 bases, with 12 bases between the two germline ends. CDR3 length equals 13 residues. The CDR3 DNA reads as TGTGCCAGCAGGCCCGGCCATAGCTATGGCTACACCTTC. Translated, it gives CASRPGHSYGYTF.

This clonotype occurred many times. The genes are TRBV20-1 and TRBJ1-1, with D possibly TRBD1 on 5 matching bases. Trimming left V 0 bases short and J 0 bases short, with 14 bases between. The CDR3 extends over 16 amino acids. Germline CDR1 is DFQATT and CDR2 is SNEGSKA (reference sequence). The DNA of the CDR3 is TGCAGTGCTAGAGATGGGGGAGGCGGCCTGAACACTGAAGCTTTCTTT. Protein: CSARDGGGGLNTEAFF.

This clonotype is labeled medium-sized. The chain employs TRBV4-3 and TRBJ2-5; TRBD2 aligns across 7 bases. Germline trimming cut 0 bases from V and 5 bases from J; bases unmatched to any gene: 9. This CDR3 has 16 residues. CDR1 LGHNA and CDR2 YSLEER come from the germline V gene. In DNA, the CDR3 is TGCGCCAGCAGCCAAGATTCGGGAGGACTAGTGGAGACCCAGTACTTC. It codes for CASSQDSGGLVETQYF.

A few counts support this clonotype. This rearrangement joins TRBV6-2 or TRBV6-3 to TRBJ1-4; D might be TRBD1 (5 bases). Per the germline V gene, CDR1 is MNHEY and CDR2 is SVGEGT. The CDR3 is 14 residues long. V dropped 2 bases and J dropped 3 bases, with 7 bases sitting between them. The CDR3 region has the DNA TGTGCCAGCAGTTACGGGGGGTCTAATGAAAAACTGTTTTTT. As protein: CASSYGGSNEKLFF.

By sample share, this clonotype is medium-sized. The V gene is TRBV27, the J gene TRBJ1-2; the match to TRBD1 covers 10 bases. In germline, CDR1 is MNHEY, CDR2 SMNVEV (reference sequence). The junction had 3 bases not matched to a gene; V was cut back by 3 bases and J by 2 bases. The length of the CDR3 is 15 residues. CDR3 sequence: CASSFDRGRNYGYTF. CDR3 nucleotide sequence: TGTGCCAGCAGTTTCGACAGGGGGCGGAACTATGGCTACACCTTC.